This TCR beta chain was recovered during a study of naive and memory T cell subsets. Regarding the study as a whole: The RNA method is potentially sensitive to activation and differentiation changes.

CDR3 size: 15 residues. Deletions cut 1 base from V and 5 bases from J, with 14 bases between. The germline gives CDR1 SEHNR, CDR2 FQNEAQ (reference sequence). Adult healthy volunteers gave 2.5 ml peripheral blood for whole-blood RNA. TCR cDNA received a 3' ligated oligonucleotide that carried a UMI. Reverse transcription used DNase-treated unsorted total RNA, aiming for roughly 1 to 1000 ng. Reverse transcription of blood and skin TCR RNA was primed at alpha and beta constant regions. Four PCR rounds used nested alpha and beta constant region primers plus the SP2 primer. MiXCR, run by TCRdb on the 5' RACE reads, gives a single entry per CDR3 protein. Of more than 20,000 distinct CDR3 sequences in the sample, 4% to 4.5% were seen once. This clonotype was detected many times. Its antigen is still unknown.

This chain connects TRBV7-9 to TRBJ1-1, with D unclear. This receptor was taken from a male donor in good health. The DNA for the CDR3 is TGTGCCAGCAGCTTAGTATCCGGAGGAGGGACTGAAGCTTTCTTT. Translated, it gives CASSLVSGGGTEAFF.